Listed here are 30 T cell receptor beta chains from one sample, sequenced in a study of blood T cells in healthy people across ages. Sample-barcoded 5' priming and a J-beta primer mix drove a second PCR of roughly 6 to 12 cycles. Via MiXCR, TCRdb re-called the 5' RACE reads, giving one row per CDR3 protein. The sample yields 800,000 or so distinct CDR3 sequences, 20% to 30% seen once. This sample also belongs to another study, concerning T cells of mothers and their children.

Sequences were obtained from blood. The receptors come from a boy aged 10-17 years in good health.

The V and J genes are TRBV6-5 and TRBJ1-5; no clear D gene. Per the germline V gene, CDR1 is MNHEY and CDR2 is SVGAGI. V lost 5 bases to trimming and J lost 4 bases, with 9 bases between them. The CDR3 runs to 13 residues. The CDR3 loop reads CASSPGWNQPQHF. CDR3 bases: TGTGCCAGCAGTCCAGGATGGAATCAGCCCCAGCATTTT.

CDR3 sequence: CSARRDPGTGANVLTF. CDR3 nucleotide sequence: TGCAGTGCTAGAAGGGATCCGGGGACCGGGGCCAACGTCCTGACTTTC. This sequence joins TRBV20-1 and TRBJ2-6; perhaps D is TRBD1 or TRBD2 (5 bases each). Deletions cut 2 bases from V and 4 bases from J, with 15 bases between. Germline V gene sequence: CDR1 DFQATT, CDR2 SNEGSKA (reference sequence). This CDR3 spans 16 amino acids.

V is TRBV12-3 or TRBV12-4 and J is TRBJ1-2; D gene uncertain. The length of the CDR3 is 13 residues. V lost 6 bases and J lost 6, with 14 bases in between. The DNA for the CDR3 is TGTGCCAGCAGCCCCACACTCCAGCATGGCTACACCTTC. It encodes CASSPTLQHGYTF.

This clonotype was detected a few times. CDR3 region: CSARNPRQNTEAFF. The DNA for the CDR3 is TGCAGTGCTAGAAACCCCCGACAGAACACTGAAGCTTTCTTT. The V and J genes are TRBV20-1 and TRBJ1-1, with D hard to call. CDR3 size: 14 residues. Germline CDR1 and CDR2: DFQATT and SNEGSKA (reference sequence). V shed 2 bases and J shed 1 base, with 11 bases lying between them.

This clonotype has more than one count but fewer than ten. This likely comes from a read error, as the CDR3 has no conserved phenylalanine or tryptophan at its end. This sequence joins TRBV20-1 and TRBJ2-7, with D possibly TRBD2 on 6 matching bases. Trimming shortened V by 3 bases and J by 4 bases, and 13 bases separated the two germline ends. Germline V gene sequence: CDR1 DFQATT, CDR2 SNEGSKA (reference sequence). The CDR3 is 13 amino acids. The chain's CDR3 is CSASGGDGYEQYS. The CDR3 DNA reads TGCAGTGCTAGCGGGGGAGATGGATACGAGCAGTACTCC.

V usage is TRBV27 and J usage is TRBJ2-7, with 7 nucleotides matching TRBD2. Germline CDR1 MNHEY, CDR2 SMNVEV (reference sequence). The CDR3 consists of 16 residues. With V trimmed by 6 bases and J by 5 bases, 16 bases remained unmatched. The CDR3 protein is CASSLLGGRARHEQYF. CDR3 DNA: TGTGCCAGCAGCCTCCTGGGGGGGAGGGCGAGGCACGAGCAGTACTTC.

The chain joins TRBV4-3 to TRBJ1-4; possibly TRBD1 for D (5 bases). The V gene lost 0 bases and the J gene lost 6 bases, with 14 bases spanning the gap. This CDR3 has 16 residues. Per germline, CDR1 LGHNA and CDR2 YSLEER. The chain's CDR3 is CASSQERIGGDEKLFF. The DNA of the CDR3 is TGCGCCAGCAGCCAAGAAAGAATTGGGGGGGATGAAAAACTGTTTTTT.

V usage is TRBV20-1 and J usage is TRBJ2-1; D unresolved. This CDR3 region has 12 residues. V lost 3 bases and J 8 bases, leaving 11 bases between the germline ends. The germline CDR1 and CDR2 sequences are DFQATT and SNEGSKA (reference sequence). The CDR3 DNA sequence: TGCAGTGCTAGCCTTGGGTCTCATGAGCAGTTCTTC. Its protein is CSASLGSHEQFF.

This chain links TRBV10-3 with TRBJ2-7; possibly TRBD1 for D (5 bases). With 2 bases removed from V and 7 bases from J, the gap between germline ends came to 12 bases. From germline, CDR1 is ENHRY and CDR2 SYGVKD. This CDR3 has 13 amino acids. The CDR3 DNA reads TGTGCCATCAGTGAGAGGGGAACAAGGGAGCAGTACTTC. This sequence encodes CAISERGTREQYF.

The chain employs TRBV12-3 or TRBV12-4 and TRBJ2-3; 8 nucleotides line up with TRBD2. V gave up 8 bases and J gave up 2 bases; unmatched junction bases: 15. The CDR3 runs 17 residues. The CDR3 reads CASFRSGGAISTDTQYF. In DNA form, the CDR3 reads TGTGCCAGCTTCAGGTCCGGGGGGGCTATTTCCACAGATACGCAGTATTTT.

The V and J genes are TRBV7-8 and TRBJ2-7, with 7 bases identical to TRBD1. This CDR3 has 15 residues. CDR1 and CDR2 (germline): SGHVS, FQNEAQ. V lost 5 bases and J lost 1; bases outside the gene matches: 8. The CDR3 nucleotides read TGTGCCAGCAGCGCTCCGGGACAGAATTCCTACGAGCAGTACTTC. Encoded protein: CASSAPGQNSYEQYF.

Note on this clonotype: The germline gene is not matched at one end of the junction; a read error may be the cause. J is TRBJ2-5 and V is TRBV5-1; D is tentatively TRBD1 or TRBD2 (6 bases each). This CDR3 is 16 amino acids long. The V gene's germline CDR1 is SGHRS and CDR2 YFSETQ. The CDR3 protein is CASSLDRGPLQATQYF. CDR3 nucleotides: TGCGCCAGCAGCTTGGACCGGGGGCCCCTTCAAGCGACCCAGTACTTC.

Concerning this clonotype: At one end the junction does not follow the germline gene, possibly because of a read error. CDR3 in amino acids: CASREGGYTGELFF. Written as DNA, the CDR3 is TGTGCCAGCAGAGAAGGGGGATACACCGGGGAGCTGTTTTTT. V is TRBV2 and J is TRBJ2-2, with D possibly being TRBD1 (6 bases). The germline V gene has CDR1 SNHLY and CDR2 FYNNEI. The CDR3 has 14 amino acids.

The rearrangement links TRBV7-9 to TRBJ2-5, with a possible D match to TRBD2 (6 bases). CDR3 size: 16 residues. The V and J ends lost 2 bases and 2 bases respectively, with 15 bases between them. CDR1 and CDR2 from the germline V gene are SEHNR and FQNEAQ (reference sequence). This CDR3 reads CASSLYTGSGQETQYF. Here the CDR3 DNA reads TGTGCCAGCAGCTTATATACGGGGAGCGGGCAAGAGACCCAGTACTTC.

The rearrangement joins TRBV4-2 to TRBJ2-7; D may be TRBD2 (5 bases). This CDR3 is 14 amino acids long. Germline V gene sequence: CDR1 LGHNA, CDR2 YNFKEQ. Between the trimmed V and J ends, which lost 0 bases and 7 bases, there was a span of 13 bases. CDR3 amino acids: CASSQDAGSAEQYF. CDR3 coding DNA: TGTGCCAGCAGCCAAGATGCAGGTAGCGCGGAGCAGTACTTC.

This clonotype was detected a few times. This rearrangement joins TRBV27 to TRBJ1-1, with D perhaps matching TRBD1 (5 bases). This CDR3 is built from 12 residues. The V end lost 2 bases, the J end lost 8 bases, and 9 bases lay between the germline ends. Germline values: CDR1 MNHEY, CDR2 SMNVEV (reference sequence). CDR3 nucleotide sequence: TGTGCCAGCAGTTTAGCAAAGGGGGAAGCTTTCTTT. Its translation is CASSLAKGEAFF.

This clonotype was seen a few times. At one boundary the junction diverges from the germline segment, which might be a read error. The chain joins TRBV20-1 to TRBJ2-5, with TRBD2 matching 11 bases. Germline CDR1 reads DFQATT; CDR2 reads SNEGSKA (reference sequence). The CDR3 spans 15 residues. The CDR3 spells CSARGTSGAQETQYF. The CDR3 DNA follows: TGCAGTGCGAGAGGGACTAGCGGAGCCCAAGAGACCCAGTACTTC.

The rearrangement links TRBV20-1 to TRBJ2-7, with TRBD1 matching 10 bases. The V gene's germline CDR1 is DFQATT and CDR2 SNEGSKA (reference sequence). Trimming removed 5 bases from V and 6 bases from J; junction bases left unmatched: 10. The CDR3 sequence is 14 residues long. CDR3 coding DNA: TGCAGTGCTCAGCGACAGGGGGCGCAAGGCGAGCAGTACTTC. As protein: CSAQRQGAQGEQYF.

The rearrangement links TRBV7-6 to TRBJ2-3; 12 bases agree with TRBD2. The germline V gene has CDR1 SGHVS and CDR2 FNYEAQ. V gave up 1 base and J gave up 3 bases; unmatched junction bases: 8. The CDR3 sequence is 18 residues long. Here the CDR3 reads CASSLGIATSGSTDTQYF. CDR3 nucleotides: TGTGCCAGCAGCTTAGGTATCGCGACTAGCGGGAGTACAGATACGCAGTATTTT.

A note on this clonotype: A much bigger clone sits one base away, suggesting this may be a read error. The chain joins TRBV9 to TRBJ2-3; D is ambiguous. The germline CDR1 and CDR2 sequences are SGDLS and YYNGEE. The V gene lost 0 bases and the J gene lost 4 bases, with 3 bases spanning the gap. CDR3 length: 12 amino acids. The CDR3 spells CASSVAADTQYF. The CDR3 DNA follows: TGTGCCAGCAGCGTAGCGGCAGATACGCAGTATTTT.

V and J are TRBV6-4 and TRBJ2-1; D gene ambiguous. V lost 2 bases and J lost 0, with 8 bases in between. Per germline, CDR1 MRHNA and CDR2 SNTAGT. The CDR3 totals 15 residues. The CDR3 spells CASSDRPSSYNEQFF. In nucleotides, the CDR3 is TGTGCCAGCAGTGACAGGCCCAGCTCCTACAATGAGCAGTTCTTC.

CDR3 DNA sequence: TGCGCCAGCAGCCCTAGACCTAGCGGGGATAACACCGGGGAGCTGTTTTTT. Amino acid sequence: CASSPRPSGDNTGELFF. The gene calls are TRBV5-1 and TRBJ2-2; 9 positions agree with TRBD2. The CDR3 consists of 17 residues. Trimming took 4 bases from V and 2 from J; bases not matched to a gene: 9. CDR1 SGHRS and CDR2 YFSETQ come from the germline V gene.

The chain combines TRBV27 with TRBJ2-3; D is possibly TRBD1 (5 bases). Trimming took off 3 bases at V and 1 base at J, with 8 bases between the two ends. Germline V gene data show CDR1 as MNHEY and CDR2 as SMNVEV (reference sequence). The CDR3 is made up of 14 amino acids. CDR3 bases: TGTGCCAGCAGTTTTATACAGGGCACAGATACGCAGTATTTT. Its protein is CASSFIQGTDTQYF.

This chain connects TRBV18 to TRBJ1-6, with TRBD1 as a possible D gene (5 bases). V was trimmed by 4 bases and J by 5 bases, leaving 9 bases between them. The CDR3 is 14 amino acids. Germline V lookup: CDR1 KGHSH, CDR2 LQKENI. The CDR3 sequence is CASSRQKDNSPLHF. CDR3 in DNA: TGTGCCAGCTCACGACAGAAGGATAATTCACCCCTCCACTTT.

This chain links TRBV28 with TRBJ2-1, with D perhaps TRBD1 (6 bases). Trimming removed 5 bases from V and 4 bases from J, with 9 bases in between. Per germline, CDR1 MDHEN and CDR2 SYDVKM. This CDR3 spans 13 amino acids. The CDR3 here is CASSRGHYNEQFF. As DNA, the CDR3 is TGTGCCAGCAGTCGGGGACATTACAATGAGCAGTTCTTC.

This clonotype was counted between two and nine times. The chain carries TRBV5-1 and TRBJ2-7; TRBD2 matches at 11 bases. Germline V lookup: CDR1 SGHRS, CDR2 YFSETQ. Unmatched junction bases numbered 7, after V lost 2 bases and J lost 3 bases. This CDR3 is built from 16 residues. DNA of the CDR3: TGCGCCAGCAGCTTAAAAACTAGCGGGGGAGACTACGAGCAGTACTTC. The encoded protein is CASSLKTSGGDYEQYF.

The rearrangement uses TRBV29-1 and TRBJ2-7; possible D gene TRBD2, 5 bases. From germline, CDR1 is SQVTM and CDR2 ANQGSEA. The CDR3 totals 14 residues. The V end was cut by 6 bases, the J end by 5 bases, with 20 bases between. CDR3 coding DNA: TGCAGCGTCCGGAGGACTGAAAACTATGACGAGCAGTACTTC. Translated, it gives CSVRRTENYDEQYF.

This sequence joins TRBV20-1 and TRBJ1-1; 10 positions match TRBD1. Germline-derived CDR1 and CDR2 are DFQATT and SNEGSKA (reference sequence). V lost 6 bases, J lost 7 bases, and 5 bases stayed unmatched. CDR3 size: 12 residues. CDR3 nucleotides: TGCAGTGCCGGACGGGACAGGGGTGAAGCTTTCTTT. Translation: CSAGRDRGEAFF.

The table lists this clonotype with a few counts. The CDR3 DNA follows: TGTGCCAGCTCACCAGAAAAAGGGGGACTGTTTTTT. This translates into CASSPEKGGLFF. The rearrangement links TRBV18 to TRBJ1-4; D is possibly TRBD1 (6 bases). Trimming stripped 2 bases from V and 13 bases from J, with 11 bases between. The CDR3 extends over 12 amino acids. Germline assignment: CDR1 KGHSH and CDR2 LQKENI.

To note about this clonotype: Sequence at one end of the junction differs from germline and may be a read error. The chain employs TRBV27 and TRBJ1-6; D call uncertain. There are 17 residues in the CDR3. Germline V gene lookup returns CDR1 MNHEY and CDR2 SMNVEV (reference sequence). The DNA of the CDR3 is TGTGCCAGCAGTTTTAGACCGGGGAGCTCCTACAATTCACCCCTCCACTTT. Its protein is CASSFRPGSSYNSPLHF.